This T cell receptor beta chain came from a study of T-cell memory formation after mild COVID-19. Across the whole study: There were largely donor-specific TCR clusters. Study observations and caveats: CD4/CD8 balance characterized clones contracting day 15 to 85, and CD4+ skew characterized later expanders. Clones from the second wave (peaking day 37) had unconfirmed SARS-CoV-2 specificity.

TCRdb itself ran the 5' RACE reads through MiXCR, one entry per CDR3 protein. The repertoire consists of some 110,000 distinct CDR3 sequences, with over 15% occurring once and the leading ten covering 28%. CDR3 size: 14 residues. Trimming took 10 bases from V and 4 from J; bases not matched to a gene: 11. CDR1 and CDR2 (germline): SGHKS, YYEKEE (reference sequence). Comments on this clonotype: Its antigen is unidentified.

The specimen sequenced was PBMCs or a T cell subset sorted from them (not recorded which). The clonotype was recovered from an adult woman who had mild COVID-19 (a few samples of this study predate the infection). Cell type and time point are not known. The chain recombines TRBV5-5 with TRBJ1-1; TRBD1 aligns across 9 bases. The CDR3 nucleotides are TGTGCCGCTTATCGGGGGACAGGGCTCACTGAAGCTTTCTTT. Translated: CAAYRGTGLTEAFF.